This entry concerns a single T cell receptor beta chain. Antigen unknown. The germline V and J ends were trimmed by 0 bases and 10 bases, with 17 bases remaining between them. Germline V gene sequence: CDR1 SGHRS, CDR2 YFSETQ. This CDR3 region has 15 residues. An equimolar mix of two oligonucleotides served as the beta constant-region primer for TRBC1 and TRBC2. Nested alpha and beta constant-region primers with the SP2 primer drove four PCR rounds on ligated cDNA. TCRdb recomputed calls from the UMI-ligation and nested PCR reads with MiXCR, one row per CDR3 protein. The sample includes 120,000 to 150,000 distinct CDR3 sequences, 22% seen only once; the top ten take around 0.11%. Sequential positive selection took CD4 T cells first, then CD8 T cells. This specimen comes from a study of naive and memory T cell subsets. Study-level points and caveats: A few larger clonotypes appeared in naive repertoires, especially CD8, possibly memory cells re-expressing CD45RA. TCR abundance followed a power law differing between naive and memory subsets.

This sequence joins TRBV5-1 and TRBJ2-1; the D is unclear. The clonotype originates from a human donor in good health. Specimen: naive CD4+ T cells from blood. CDR3 in DNA: TGCGCCAGCAGCTTGGGAAAAGAGAGTGGATGGGAGCAGTTCTTC. It codes for CASSLGKESGWEQFF.